Below are 2 T cell receptor beta chains sequenced from a single sample in a study of blood T cell repertoires in COVID-19. TCRdb's copy holds only in-frame clones and misses some; the assay was immunoSEQ multiplex PCR. The data show 290,000 or so clones, roughly 85% seen once. The sequenced sample consisted of peripheral blood. These TCRs come from a man aged 45 to 65 with active or convalescent COVID-19.

This clone appeared once. The rearrangement joins TRBV28 to TRBJ2-1, with 9 bases aligning to TRBD1. This CDR3 is built from 14 residues. The V and J ends lost 6 bases and 3 bases, in that order; junction bases with no gene match: 3. Germline V gene data show CDR1 as MDHEN and CDR2 as SYDVKM. CDR3 residues: CASRRTGDYNEQFF. CDR3 sequence (DNA): TGTGCCAGCAGGAGGACAGGGGACTACAATGAGCAGTTCTTC.

This sequence joins TRBV3-1 (or the pseudogene TRBV3-2) and TRBJ1-6; D is ambiguous. CDR3 length: 16 amino acids. Germline V gene sequence: CDR1 LGHDT, CDR2 YNNKEL (reference sequence). With 0 bases removed from V and 0 bases from J, the gap between germline ends came to 6 bases. The CDR3 loop reads CASSQELSSYNSPLHF. The DNA for the CDR3 is TGTGCCAGCAGCCAAGAGCTCAGCTCCTATAATTCACCCCTCCACTTT.